The present T cell receptor (beta chain) was sequenced within a study of regulatory T cells in long-lasting Graves disease (dated by TCRdb to about 2021). Describing the broader study: Newly diagnosed Graves' disease patients had taken antithyroid drugs for less than 3 months. This study used TCR sequencing and RNA sequencing of peripheral blood to compare persistent Graves' disease patients against newly diagnosed Graves' disease patients. The study was registered as a clinical trial and conducted in China. A total of 35 or so samples were covered by TCR sequencing, comprising some 13 persistent and around 20 newly diagnosed Graves' disease patients.

Concerning this clonotype itself: Its cognate antigen has yet to be identified. No much larger clone is present one base from it, and per-base qualities are unavailable.

Preparation of the library involved multiplex PCR. The listed sequencing device is Illumina HiSeq 4000. iRepertoire HTBI primers and Arm-PCR amplification of CDR3 regions were used to construct TCR beta libraries. PCR products were gel purified before sequencing. In the source study's methods: Gene usage analysis of CDR3 amino acid clonotypes used the approximately 56 TRBV and some 15 TRBJ segments found across samples. COPE and FqMerger were used to merge filtered high-quality paired reads into contigs. BLAST was used to align contigs to the IMGT TRBV, TRBD and TRBJ reference genes, and CDR3 was defined following IMGT. Clonotypes above 0.1% frequency were classified as highly expanded clones. Shannon entropy served as the measure of repertoire diversity, while the Gini coefficient captured V-J evenness. A clonotype found in more than one individual was treated as public. TCRdb reran the public reads through fastp at Q25 and MiXCR, keeping productive beta chains. For every CDR3 protein sequence, its rows merge into one entry that carries the most common genes and DNA. The V and J calls and clone size come from TCRdb's table, not from the authors' own analysis. The sample data list fewer than 650,000 distinct CDR3 sequences, and approximately 16% of these were observed just once. The top ten clonotypes cover 12% of the sample.

The time point label, read with the paper, signifies: newly diagnosed GD, antithyroid drugs for less than 3 months. RNA was extracted from PBMCs in TRIzol for both TCR sequencing and RNA sequencing. The diagnosis of Graves' disease was made according to American Thyroid Association guidelines. The patients came from an endocrinology department in Xi'an, China. From each patient, approximately 9.9 milliliters of peripheral blood was collected into an EDTA anticoagulant tube. Ficoll Paque Plus density gradient separation was used to isolate PBMCs, and no further T cell sorting was performed. An Agilent 2100 Bioanalyzer and agarose gel were used to check RNA quality, while a NanoDrop 2000 measured RNA concentration. Summary of the overall study and its limitations: Sequencing and analysis were restricted to the TCR beta chain. A larger number of public clonotypes was shared among persistent patients (approximately 3,000) than among newly diagnosed patients (around 970). Persistent disease showed preferential use of TRBV28, TRBJ1-2 and TRBJ2-5, whereas newly diagnosed disease favored TRBV20-1 and TRBJ2-1. The authors acknowledged the small sample size as a limitation that may reduce accuracy. Compared with newly diagnosed patients, persistent Graves' disease patients had lower TCR Shannon entropy and fewer highly expanded clones, which suggests clonal expansion. Because the primary lesion, thyroid tissue, could not be accessed, the study looked at peripheral blood alone.

The CDR3 measures 13 amino acids from cysteine to phenylalanine. The entry retains the CDR3 DNA only, 39 bases that are in frame from base 1. The V end loses 5 bases and the J end loses 7 bases, and a stretch of 15 bases separates them. The germline V gene supplies CDR1 SGHRS and CDR2 YFSETQ. These data were also filed under a second study, of T cells in Graves' hyperthyroidism and ophthalmopathy. Taken from the second paper: Graves' hyperthyroidism was defined as stable when no progression to ophthalmopathy occurred over 18 months of follow-up. The hyperthyroidism patients were between 18 and 65 years old and newly diagnosed, with a disease duration of less than 2 months. Exclusion was applied to patients with uncontrolled infections, other autoimmune diseases, pregnancy or lactation. Diagnoses relied on clinical symptoms, serum thyroxine and TRAb, thyroid ultrasound and orbital computed tomography. For the first round of RT-PCR on the TCR CDR3, the HTBI primer set was used together with the Qiagen OneStep RT-PCR kit. Blood samples also contained most of the expanded thyroid clonotypes (frequency above 0.001), which suggests that blood repertoires may reflect thyroid immune responses. In cross-validation, a model built on a 13 V-J signature told ophthalmopathy apart from stable hyperthyroidism with 85% to 90% sensitivity and about 81% specificity, and in testing the same model reached 80%/75%. During validation, the model predicted progression to ophthalmopathy a median of approximately 7 months ahead of onset, with roughly 65% sensitivity and 72.22% specificity. To identify TCR V-J signatures that set the groups apart, the researchers used a discovery cohort of more than 95 patients, made up of around 40 with Graves' ophthalmopathy and 55 to 65 with stable Graves' hyperthyroidism. Whether ophthalmopathy could be predicted prospectively was tested in an independent validation cohort made up of 18 to 20 hyperthyroidism patients plus 17 patients who later progressed to ophthalmopathy. The roughly 100 discovery patients were divided at random into training and test sets in a 7:3 ratio. In more than five Graves' hyperthyroidism patients, the study also compared T-cell repertoires from thyroid tissue with T-cell repertoires from blood. After blood sampling, hyperthyroidism patients were treated with methimazole at a starting dose of 30 mg daily, and ophthalmopathy patients were treated with high-dose intravenous methylprednisolone. Libraries were constructed in a second round of multiplex PCR, after which size selection and purification were carried out. The libraries were sequenced on an Illumina HiSeq2000 using paired-end 100 bp reads. SOAPnuke was used to process the raw data, throwing out any read that contained adapters or uncalled bases, had a mean Phred below 15, or lacked an exact constant-primer or identifier match. COPE v1.2.5 was used to merge the high-quality paired reads, and each unique nucleotide sequence was defined as a clonotype. Clonotypes were aligned to IMGT TRBV, TRBD and TRBJ reference segments using MiTCR v1.1. Only V-J combinations with frequency above 0.0001, covering 99% to 99.2% of repertoires, were analysed. The TCS score was defined as the ratio of F50 (clonal expansion) to E x V (chaos), calculated using BLOSUM62-based TCRdist between CDR3 peptides within each V-J. Welch's t-statistics and random forest reduced around 510 V-J features to 10 to 15, which were used in a naive Bayes classifier (R e1071). No statistical method was used to set the sample size in advance, and investigators knew the group allocation. According to the paper, TCR Vbeta CDR3 sequencing was carried out on roughly 130 peripheral blood samples, which came from about 45 ophthalmopathy, approximately 78 hyperthyroidism and approximately 17 progressor patients.

This sample comprised peripheral blood mononuclear cells (PBMCs), obtained at new diagnosis, from a patient treated with antithyroid drugs. The receptor chain draws on TRBV5-1 and TRBJ1-1; no D segment can be confidently identified. The receptor comes from a man aged 18 to 29 with Graves disease. Donor details come from another sample of the same person, matched by shared clones. The nucleotides are TGCGCCAGCAGTGGGTACAAAGGTCTTGAAGCTTTCTTT. Its protein reads: CASSGYKGLEAFF.